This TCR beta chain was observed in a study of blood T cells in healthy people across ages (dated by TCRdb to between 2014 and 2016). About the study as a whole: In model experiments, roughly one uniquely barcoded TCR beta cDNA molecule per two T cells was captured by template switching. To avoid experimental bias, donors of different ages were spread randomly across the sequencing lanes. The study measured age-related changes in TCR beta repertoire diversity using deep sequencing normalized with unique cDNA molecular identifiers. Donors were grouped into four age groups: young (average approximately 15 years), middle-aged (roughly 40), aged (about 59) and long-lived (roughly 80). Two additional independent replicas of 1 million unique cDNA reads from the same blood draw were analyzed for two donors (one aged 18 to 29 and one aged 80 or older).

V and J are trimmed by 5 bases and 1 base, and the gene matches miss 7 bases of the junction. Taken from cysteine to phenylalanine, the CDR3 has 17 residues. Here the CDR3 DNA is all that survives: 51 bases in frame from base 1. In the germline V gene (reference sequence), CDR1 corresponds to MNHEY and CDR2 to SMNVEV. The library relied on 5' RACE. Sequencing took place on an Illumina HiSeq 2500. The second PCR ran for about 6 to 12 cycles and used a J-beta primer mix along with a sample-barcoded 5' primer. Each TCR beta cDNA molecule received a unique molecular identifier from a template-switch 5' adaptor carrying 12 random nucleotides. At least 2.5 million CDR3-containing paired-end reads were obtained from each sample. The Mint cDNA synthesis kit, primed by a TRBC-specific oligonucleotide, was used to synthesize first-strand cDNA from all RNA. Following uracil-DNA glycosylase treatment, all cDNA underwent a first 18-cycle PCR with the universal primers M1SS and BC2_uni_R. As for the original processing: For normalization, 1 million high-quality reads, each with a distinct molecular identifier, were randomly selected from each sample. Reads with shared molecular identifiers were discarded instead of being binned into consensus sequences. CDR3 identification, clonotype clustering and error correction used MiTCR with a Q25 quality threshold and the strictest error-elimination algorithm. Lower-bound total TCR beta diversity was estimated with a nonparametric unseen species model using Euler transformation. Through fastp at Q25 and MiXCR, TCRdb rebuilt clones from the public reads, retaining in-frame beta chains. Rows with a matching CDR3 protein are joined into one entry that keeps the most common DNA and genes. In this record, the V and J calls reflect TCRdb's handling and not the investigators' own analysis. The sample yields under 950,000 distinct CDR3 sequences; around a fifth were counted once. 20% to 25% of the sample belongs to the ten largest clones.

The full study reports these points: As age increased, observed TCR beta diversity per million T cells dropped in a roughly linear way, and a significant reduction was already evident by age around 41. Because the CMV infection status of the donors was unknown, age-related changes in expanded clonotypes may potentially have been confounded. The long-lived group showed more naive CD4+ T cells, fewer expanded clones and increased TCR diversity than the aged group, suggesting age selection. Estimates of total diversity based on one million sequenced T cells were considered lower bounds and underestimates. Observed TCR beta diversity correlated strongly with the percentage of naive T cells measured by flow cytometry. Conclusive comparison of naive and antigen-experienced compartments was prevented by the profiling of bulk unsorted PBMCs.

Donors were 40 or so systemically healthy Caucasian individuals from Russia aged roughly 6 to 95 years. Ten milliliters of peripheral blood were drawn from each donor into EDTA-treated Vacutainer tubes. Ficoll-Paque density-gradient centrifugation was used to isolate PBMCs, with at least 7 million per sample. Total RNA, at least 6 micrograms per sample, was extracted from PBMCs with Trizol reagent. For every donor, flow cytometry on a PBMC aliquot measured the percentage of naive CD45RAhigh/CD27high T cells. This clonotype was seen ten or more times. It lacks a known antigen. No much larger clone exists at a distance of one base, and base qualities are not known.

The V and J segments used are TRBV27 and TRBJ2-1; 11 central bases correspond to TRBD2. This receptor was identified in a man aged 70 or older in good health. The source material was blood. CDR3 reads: CASSPLGLAGSYNEQFF. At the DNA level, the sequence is TGTGCCAGCAGTCCACTCGGACTAGCGGGTTCCTACAATGAGCAGTTCTTC.